These 32 T cell receptor beta chains came from one sample sequenced in a study of CD8 T cells in ankylosing spondylitis. A single record per CDR3 protein comes from TCRdb applying MiXCR to the 5' RACE reads. This table holds 200,000 to 250,000 distinct CDR3 sequences, around 10% found once. Sequencing input: blood, either unsorted or a sorted T cell fraction (not recorded which). Every receptor here comes from a male donor with ankylosing spondylitis or in good health (not recorded which).

This clonotype was seen many times. The rearrangement uses TRBV27 and TRBJ2-7, with D perhaps being TRBD1 or TRBD2 (5 bases each). This CDR3 has 15 residues. V lost 4 bases and J lost 3, with 16 bases in between. Germline assignment: CDR1 MNHEY and CDR2 SMNVEV (reference sequence). The CDR3 sequence: CASSYFPGTNYEQYF. In nucleotides, the CDR3 is TGTGCCAGCAGTTATTTCCCGGGGACGAACTACGAGCAGTACTTC.

This clonotype appeared many times. The junction departs from germline at one end; a sequencing error may be responsible. V gene TRBV5-6 combines with J gene TRBJ1-4; D unresolved. The germline V gene encodes CDR1 SGHDT and CDR2 YYEEEE. This CDR3 has 15 amino acids. In nucleotides, the CDR3 is TGTGCCAGCAGCTGGGCAGGTACACCCAATGAAAAACTTTTTTTT. Translating gives CASSWAGTPNEKLFF.

The chain links TRBV10-3 to TRBJ2-6, with 9 bases identical to TRBD1. The CDR3 loop spans 19 amino acids. CDR1 and CDR2 from the germline V gene are ENHRY and SYGVKD. With V trimmed by 6 bases and J by 1 base, 13 bases remained unmatched. The CDR3 nucleotides are TGTGCCATCAGCACTCCCCGGGACAGGGTTGATTCTGGGGCCAACGTCCTGACTTTC. Its translation is CAISTPRDRVDSGANVLTF.

The chain is built from TRBV5-1 and TRBJ2-2, with D possibly being TRBD1 (7 bases). Germline V gene data show CDR1 as SGHRS and CDR2 as YFSETQ. V shed 3 bases and J shed 6 bases, with 15 bases lying between them. There are 15 residues in the CDR3. CDR3 protein: CASSSNRGGAGELFF. As DNA, the CDR3 is TGCGCCAGCAGCTCCAACAGGGGAGGCGCCGGGGAGCTGTTTTTT.

This clonotype came up a few times. This rearrangement joins TRBV5-1 to TRBJ2-1; D is undetermined. The CDR3 has 13 amino acids. V was cut by 6 bases and J by 6 bases, with 13 bases left in between. Per germline, CDR1 SGHRS and CDR2 YFSETQ. The CDR3 spells CASKGSDANEQFF. The CDR3 nucleotides read TGCGCCAGCAAAGGCTCGGATGCCAATGAGCAGTTCTTC.

This clonotype was detected ten times or more. J is TRBJ2-7 and V is TRBV28; TRBD1 aligns across 9 bases. Per the germline V gene, CDR1 is MDHEN and CDR2 is SYDVKM. J was trimmed by 3 bases and V by 2 bases; bases with no gene match: 5. The CDR3 spans 15 residues. Here the CDR3 reads CASSLPGTGFYEQYF. In DNA form, the CDR3 reads TGTGCCAGCAGTTTACCCGGGACAGGGTTCTACGAGCAGTACTTC.

This clonotype was seen ten or more times. The V gene is TRBV28, the J gene TRBJ2-7; D possibly corresponds to TRBD1 (7 bases). V lost 5 bases and J 3 bases, leaving 26 bases between the germline ends. Germline values: CDR1 MDHEN, CDR2 SYDVKM. The CDR3 is 18 amino acids. CDR3 protein: CASSRPRGDLRVGYEQYF. CDR3 sequence (DNA): TGTGCCAGCAGTCGCCCCAGGGGGGATCTAAGAGTTGGCTACGAGCAGTACTTC.

The sample holds many counts of this clonotype. DNA of the CDR3: TGTGCCACCAGCAGGGACTTTTACGAGCAGTACTTC. The encoded protein is CATSRDFYEQYF. The J gene is TRBJ2-7, the V gene TRBV15; possible D gene TRBD2, 5 bases. The V gene's germline CDR1 is LNHNV and CDR2 YYDKDF (reference sequence). The CDR3 is made up of 12 amino acids. The V end lost 3 bases, the J end lost 4 bases, and 7 bases lay between the germline ends.

The chain recombines TRBV29-1 with TRBJ2-5, with TRBD2 identical over 12 bases. Losses at the gene ends were 6 bases for V and 1 base for J; bases not matched to a gene: 6. Germline lookup yields CDR1 SQVTM and CDR2 ANQGSEA. This CDR3 region has 15 residues. CDR3 nucleotide sequence: TGCAGCGTGGGGGGGACTAGCGGGTTCCAAGAGACCCAGTACTTC. Protein: CSVGGTSGFQETQYF.

The V gene is TRBV6-1, the J gene TRBJ2-6; 7 nucleotides match TRBD1. The CDR3 has 18 residues. After removal of 1 base from V and 1 base from J, the junction contained 7 bases not matched to a gene. Germline V gives CDR1 MNHNS, CDR2 SASEGT. CDR3 bases: TGTGCCAGCAGTGAAGTTAACGACAGGGTATCTGGGGCCAACGTCCTGACTTTC. Its protein product is CASSEVNDRVSGANVLTF.

This clonotype was seen ten or more times. The chain has TRBV12-3 or TRBV12-4 and TRBJ1-1; possibly TRBD1 for D (6 bases). This CDR3 comprises 15 residues. Trimming cost V 5 bases and J 1 base, with 14 bases left between them. CDR3 in amino acids: CASSIWTDSNTEAFF. CDR3 nucleotide sequence: TGTGCCAGCAGTATCTGGACAGACTCGAACACTGAAGCTTTCTTT.

This clonotype was seen a few times. The V gene is TRBV5-1, the J gene TRBJ2-1; 10 bases line up with TRBD2. The CDR3 spans 16 residues. CDR1 SGHRS and CDR2 YFSETQ come from the germline V gene. Unmatched junction bases numbered 8, after V lost 4 bases and J lost 4 bases. The CDR3 sequence is CASSPRSGRAYNEQFF. The CDR3 coding sequence is TGCGCCAGCAGCCCCAGGAGCGGGAGGGCATACAATGAGCAGTTCTTC.

This clonotype was counted a single time. The chain carries TRBV7-7 and TRBJ2-3, with 14 bases identical to TRBD2. CDR3 size: 16 residues. Per the germline V gene, CDR1 is SSHAT and CDR2 is FNYEAQ (reference sequence). V lost 5 bases and J lost 4; bases outside the gene matches: 5. The CDR3 nucleotides read TGTGCCAGCAGCCCCAGACTAGCGGGAGGGTCAGATACGCAGTATTTT. The encoded protein is CASSPRLAGGSDTQYF.

This clonotype was counted at least ten times. This chain links TRBV5-1 with TRBJ2-3; D is perhaps TRBD2 (5 bases). The CDR3 length is 15 residues. V lost 4 bases and J lost 1, with 13 bases in between. CDR1 and CDR2 from the germline V gene are SGHRS and YFSETQ. Written as DNA, the CDR3 is TGCGCCAGCAGCGTGGACCCGGAGGGCACAGATACGCAGTATTTT. This translates into CASSVDPEGTDTQYF.

Many counts were recorded for this clonotype. The chain has TRBV15 and TRBJ2-5; a possible D gene is TRBD1 (5 bases). Trimming stripped 0 bases from V and 8 bases from J, with 16 bases between. Germline loops: CDR1 LNHNV, CDR2 YYDKDF (reference sequence). The CDR3 consists of 15 residues. The CDR3 sequence: CATSREVQGDGTQYF. The CDR3 DNA reads TGTGCCACCAGCAGAGAAGTGCAGGGTGATGGCACCCAGTACTTC.

J is TRBJ2-3 and V is TRBV20-1; 8 bases are shared with TRBD2. Germline V gene data show CDR1 as DFQATT and CDR2 as SNEGSKA (reference sequence). The CDR3 is 15 amino acids. V shed 1 base and J 8 bases; nucleotides not matched to a gene: 11. The CDR3 DNA sequence: TGCAGTGCTAGAGTTGGCAACCTGGCGGGGGGTACGCAGTATTTT. Its translation is CSARVGNLAGGTQYF.

Points on this clonotype: Given a much more abundant clone one base away, this may be a read error. The chain employs TRBV12-3 or TRBV12-4 and TRBJ2-2; 10 bases fit TRBD2. This CDR3 is 16 amino acids long. CDR3 DNA sequence: TGTGTCAGCAATAGCGGGGGGCCAAAGAACACCGGGGAGCTGTTTTTT. Its translation is CVSNSGGPKNTGELFF.

This clonotype has more than one count but fewer than ten. This rearrangement joins TRBV6-5 to TRBJ2-2; D gene uncertain. CDR3 length equals 11 residues. Germline V gene lookup returns CDR1 MNHEY and CDR2 SVGAGI. The CDR3 DNA reads TGTGCTAACCCGGATCCGGGGGAGCTGTTTTTT. Amino acids: CANPDPGELFF.

This clonotype appeared many times. The rearrangement links TRBV25-1 to TRBJ2-2, with D hard to call. Trimming shortened V by 7 bases and J by 8 bases, and 11 bases separated the two germline ends. Germline V gene lookup returns CDR1 MGHDK and CDR2 SYGVNS. The CDR3 is 12 residues long. Written as DNA, the CDR3 is TGTGCCAGCAAACAAAGGACGGGGGAGCTGTTTTTT. It translates to CASKQRTGELFF. Combining the CDR3 with reference TRBV25-1 and TRBJ2-2 gives the whole variable domain EADIYQTPRYLVIGTGKKITLECSQTMGHDKMYWYQQDPGMELHLIHYSYGVNSTEKGDLSSESTVSRIRTEHFPLTLESARPSHTSQYLCASKQRTGELFFGEGSRLTVL.

This chain joins TRBV20-1 and TRBJ2-5; the D gene is possibly TRBD1 (6 bases). Germline lookup yields CDR1 DFQATT and CDR2 SNEGSKA (reference sequence). The V and J ends lost 6 bases and 4 bases respectively, with 15 bases between them. CDR3 length: 13 amino acids. CDR3 sequence (DNA): TGCAGTGCGATCCGGGACATAAGAGAGACCCAGTACTTC. Its translation is CSAIRDIRETQYF.

This clonotype was detected ten times or more. The chain carries TRBV12-3 or TRBV12-4 and TRBJ1-1; 7 positions match TRBD1. The trim removed 1 base at V and 5 bases at J, leaving 10 bases unmatched. This CDR3 contains 16 residues. The CDR3 loop reads CASSLEAGGTGTEAFF. The CDR3, as DNA: TGTGCCAGCAGTTTAGAGGCAGGGGGTACGGGGACTGAAGCTTTCTTT.

Comments on this clonotype: One junction end does not reproduce the germline sequence, and a read error may be involved. The chain couples TRBV7-2 to TRBJ2-3; 7 bases align to TRBD1. Looked up from germline, CDR1 is SGHTA and CDR2 is FQGNSA. This CDR3 is 15 amino acids long. The CDR3 loop reads CASSLRWDSRDTQYF. CDR3 coding DNA: TGTGCCAGCAGCTTAAGGTGGGACAGCAGAGATACGCAGTATTTT.

Concerning this clonotype: Just one base apart from a much larger clone, this may be a read error. J is TRBJ1-2 and V is TRBV4-1; no reliable D call. V was trimmed by 0 bases and J by 4 bases, leaving 9 bases between them. The CDR3 is made up of 14 amino acids. The germline V gene encodes CDR1 MGHRA and CDR2 YSYEKL. The CDR3 region has the DNA TGCGCCAGCAGCCAAGATGAATTGATCTATGGCTACACCTTC. The encoded protein is CASSQDELIYGYTF.

The table lists this clonotype with many counts. The chain uses TRBV7-9 and TRBJ1-3; D call uncertain. The CDR3 runs 14 residues. Germline V gene data show CDR1 as SEHNR and CDR2 as FQNEAQ (reference sequence). V was clipped by 5 bases and J by 5 bases, with 13 bases between them. The chain's CDR3 is CASSAAGSRNTIYF. The CDR3 region has the DNA TGTGCCAGCAGCGCTGCCGGCTCGAGAAACACCATATATTTT.

This sequence joins TRBV20-1 and TRBJ2-1; D gene uncertain. V was cut by 3 bases and J by 11 bases, with 17 bases left in between. CDR3 size: 13 residues. Germline assignment: CDR1 DFQATT and CDR2 SNEGSKA (reference sequence). CDR3 bases: TGCAGTGCTAGGCCCCCATCCGTCGGTCAGCAGTTCTTC. Translated: CSARPPSVGQQFF.

At least ten counts were recorded for this clonotype. The chain couples TRBV5-1 to TRBJ2-3; D may be TRBD1 (6 bases). The CDR3 has 14 residues. From germline, CDR1 is SGHRS and CDR2 YFSETQ. V shed 2 bases and J shed 3 bases, with 10 bases lying between them. The CDR3 here is CASSLVTGTDTQYF. The CDR3 DNA sequence: TGCGCCAGCAGCTTAGTCACAGGGACAGATACGCAGTATTTT.

This clonotype was seen a handful of times. The V and J genes are TRBV6-1 and TRBJ2-1; D not resolved. This CDR3 is 13 amino acids long. Germline V CDR1 and CDR2: MNHNS, SASEGT. Deletions cut 6 bases from V and 7 bases from J, with 13 bases between. The CDR3 DNA reads as TGTGCCAGCAGCCCACTTCTGGGGAATGAGCAGTTCTTC. Protein: CASSPLLGNEQFF.

In this sample, this clonotype turned up many times. The chain combines TRBV7-3 with TRBJ2-1; weak D call: TRBD2 (6 bases). Trimming stripped 3 bases from V and 8 bases from J, with 17 bases between. The V gene's germline CDR1 is SGHTA and CDR2 FQGTGA. This CDR3 region has 15 residues. CDR3 DNA: TGTGCCAGCAGCTTGGCGGGGACCGCAGACTATGAGCAGTTCTTC. This codes for CASSLAGTADYEQFF.

This clonotype showed up many times. The rearrangement links TRBV3-1 to TRBJ2-1; 7 bases map to TRBD2. Germline CDR1 reads LGHDT; CDR2 reads YNNKEL (reference sequence). The junction had 10 bases not matched to a gene; V was cut back by 5 bases and J by 6 bases. CDR3 length: 15 amino acids. This CDR3 is CASSSASGAVNEQFF. The CDR3 coding sequence is TGTGCCAGCAGCTCCGCTAGCGGAGCTGTCAATGAGCAGTTCTTC.

The chain couples TRBV4-1 to TRBJ2-1, with TRBD2 matching over 10 bases. CDR1 MGHRA and CDR2 YSYEKL come from the germline V gene. The trim removed 2 bases at V and 4 bases at J, leaving 5 bases unmatched. The CDR3 loop spans 16 amino acids. The CDR3 loop reads CASSQPSSGSYNEQFF. CDR3 nucleotide sequence: TGCGCCAGCAGCCAACCCTCTAGCGGGAGTTACAATGAGCAGTTCTTC.

This chain connects TRBV7-3 to TRBJ1-3; the D gene is possibly TRBD1 (5 bases). Germline assignment: CDR1 SGHTA and CDR2 FQGTGA. V was clipped by 7 bases and J by 3 bases, with 16 bases between them. The CDR3 spans 15 residues. The CDR3 sequence is CASIDSTLFGNTIYF. Written as DNA, the CDR3 is TGTGCCAGCATCGACAGTACACTCTTTGGAAACACCATATATTTT.

This clonotype occurred many times. This sequence joins TRBV6-6 and TRBJ1-5; no firm D call. Germline CDR1 and CDR2: MNHNY and SVGAGI (reference sequence). V lost 0 bases, J lost 7 bases, and 7 bases lay in between. The CDR3 is 13 amino acids. The CDR3 spells CASSYSLWQPQHF. As DNA, the CDR3 is TGTGCCAGCAGTTACTCCCTCTGGCAGCCCCAGCATTTT.